This T cell receptor (beta chain) derives from a study of shared clonotypes between healthy human individuals. Every contributor of samples was a Caucasian grown-up residing in Nashville, Tennessee. Notes on the study in general: The sharing of roughly 5% of naive CD4 clonotypes was seen across a handful of donors. Generation of non-shared clonotypes was less probable than generation of clonotypes shared by all four donors. The study's rarefaction showed incomplete sorted-subset sequencing despite large depth.

In the case of this clone: Its antigen is unknown.

Some clones are missing from TCRdb's copy, which holds only in-frame ones; the method was immunoSEQ multiplex PCR. This table holds approximately 98,000 clones, about 63% found once. Germline trimming cut 4 bases from V and 2 bases from J; bases unmatched to any gene: 11. CDR1 MNHEY and CDR2 SMNVEV come from the germline V gene (reference sequence). The CDR3 is 18 amino acids. The chain joins TRBV27 to TRBJ2-1, with 10 bases that match TRBD1. This sequence originates from a woman in her twenties or thirties in good health. The specimen sequenced was memory CD8+ T cells sorted from blood. The subset was: CD45RO+ cells pooled with CCR7-negative TemRA cells. CDR3 residues: CASSSRDRGTLTYNEQFF. DNA for the CDR3: TGTGCCAGCAGTTCCCGGGACAGGGGCACCTTGACCTACAATGAGCAGTTCTTC.